This T cell receptor (beta chain) appears in the sequencing data of a study of PD-L1 blockade in urothelial cancer. Study context: Analyses used blood from 3 weeks (second dose) and 6 weeks after treatment start.

General study findings and limits: Pretreatment blood TCR clonality under the median forecast improved survival.

The ends lost 5 bases at V and 6 bases at J; junction bases unmatched: 7. The CDR3 extends over 16 amino acids. From germline, CDR1 is SGHTA and CDR2 FQGTGA. Turning to this clone: Its antigen is not identified.

Described time point: pretreatment peripheral blood. Each individual provided 1 to 8 samples (taken pretreatment and on-treatment). TCRdb's table, derived via immunoSEQ multiplex PCR, lists solely in-frame clones and lacks some. The sample consists of fewer than 100,000 clones, 85% of them appearing once. The V and J genes are TRBV7-3 and TRBJ2-3, with 14 bases matching TRBD2. This sample comprised PBMCs, obtained around atezolizumab (anti-PD-L1) treatment. The clonotype comes from a middle-aged man with urothelial cancer. The CDR3 coding sequence is TGTGCCAGCAGCAAGACTAGCGGGAGGGCCATGGATACGCAGTATTTT. Protein: CASSKTSGRAMDTQYF.